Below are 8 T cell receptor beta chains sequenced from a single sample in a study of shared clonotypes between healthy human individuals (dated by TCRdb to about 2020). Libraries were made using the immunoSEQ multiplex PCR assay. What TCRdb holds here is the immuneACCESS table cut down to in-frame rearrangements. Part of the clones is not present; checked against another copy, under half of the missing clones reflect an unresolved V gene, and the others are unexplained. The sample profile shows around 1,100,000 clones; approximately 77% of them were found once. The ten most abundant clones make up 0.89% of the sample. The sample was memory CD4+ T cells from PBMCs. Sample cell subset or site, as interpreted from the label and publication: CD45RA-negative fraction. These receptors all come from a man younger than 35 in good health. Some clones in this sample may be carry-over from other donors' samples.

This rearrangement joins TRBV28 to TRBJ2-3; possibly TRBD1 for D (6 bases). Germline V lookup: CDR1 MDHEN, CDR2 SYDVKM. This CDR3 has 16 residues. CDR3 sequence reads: CAAIAPWGRGTDTQYF. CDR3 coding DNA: TGTGCTGCTATAGCCCCCTGGGGGCGCGGCACAGATACGCAGTATTTT.

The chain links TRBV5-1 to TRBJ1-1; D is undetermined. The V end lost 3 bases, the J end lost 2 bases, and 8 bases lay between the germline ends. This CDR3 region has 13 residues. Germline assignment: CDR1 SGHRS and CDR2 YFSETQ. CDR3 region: CASSSQLNTEAFF. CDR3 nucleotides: TGCGCCAGCAGCTCACAGCTAAACACTGAAGCTTTCTTT.

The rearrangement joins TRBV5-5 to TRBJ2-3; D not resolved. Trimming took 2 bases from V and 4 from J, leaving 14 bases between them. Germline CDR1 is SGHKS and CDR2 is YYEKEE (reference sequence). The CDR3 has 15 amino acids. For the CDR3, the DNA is TGTGCCAGCAGCTTTGCAGGCACCACTTCAGATACGCAGTATTTT. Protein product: CASSFAGTTSDTQYF.

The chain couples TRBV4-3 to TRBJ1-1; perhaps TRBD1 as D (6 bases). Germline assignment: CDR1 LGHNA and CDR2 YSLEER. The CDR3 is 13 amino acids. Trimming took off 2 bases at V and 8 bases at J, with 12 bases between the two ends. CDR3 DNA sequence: TGCGCCAGCAGCCAATCCGCGGGGGCGGAAGCTTTCTTT. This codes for CASSQSAGAEAFF.

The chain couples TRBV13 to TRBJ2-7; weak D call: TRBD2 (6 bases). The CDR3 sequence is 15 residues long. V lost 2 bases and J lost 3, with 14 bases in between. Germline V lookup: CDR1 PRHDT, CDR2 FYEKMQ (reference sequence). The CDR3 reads CASSLKGRGRYEQYF. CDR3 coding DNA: TGTGCCAGCAGCTTAAAAGGGCGGGGACGCTACGAGCAGTACTTC.

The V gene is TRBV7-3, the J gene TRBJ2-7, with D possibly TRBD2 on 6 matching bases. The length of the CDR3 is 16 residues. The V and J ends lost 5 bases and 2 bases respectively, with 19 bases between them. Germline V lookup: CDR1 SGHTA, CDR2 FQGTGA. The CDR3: CASSHHAGLHTYEQYF. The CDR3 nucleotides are TGTGCCAGCAGCCACCACGCAGGACTACACACCTACGAGCAGTACTTC.

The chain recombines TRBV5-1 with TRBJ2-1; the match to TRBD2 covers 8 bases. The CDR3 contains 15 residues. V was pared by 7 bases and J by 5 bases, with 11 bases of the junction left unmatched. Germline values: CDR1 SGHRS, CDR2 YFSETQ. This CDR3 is CASRKPGGPHNEQFF. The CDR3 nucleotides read TGCGCCAGCCGAAAACCGGGAGGGCCCCACAATGAGCAGTTCTTC.

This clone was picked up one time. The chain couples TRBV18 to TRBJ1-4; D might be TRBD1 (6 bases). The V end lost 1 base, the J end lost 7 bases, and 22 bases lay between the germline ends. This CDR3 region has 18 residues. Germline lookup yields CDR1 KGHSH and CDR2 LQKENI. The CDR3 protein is CASSPRKIPAGAVEKLFF. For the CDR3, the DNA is TGTGCCAGCTCACCACGAAAGATACCGGCGGGGGCCGTTGAAAAACTGTTTTTT.